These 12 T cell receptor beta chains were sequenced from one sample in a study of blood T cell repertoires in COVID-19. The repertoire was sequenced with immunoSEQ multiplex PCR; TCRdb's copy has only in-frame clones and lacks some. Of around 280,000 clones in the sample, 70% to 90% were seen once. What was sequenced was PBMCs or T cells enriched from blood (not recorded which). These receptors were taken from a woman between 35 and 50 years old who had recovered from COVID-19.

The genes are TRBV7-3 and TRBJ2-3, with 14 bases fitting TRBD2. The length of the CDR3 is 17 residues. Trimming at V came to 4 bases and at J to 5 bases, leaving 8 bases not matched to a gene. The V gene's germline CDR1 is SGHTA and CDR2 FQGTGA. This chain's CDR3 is CASSSQPGLAGEDTQYF. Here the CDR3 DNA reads TGTGCCAGCAGCTCCCAACCGGGACTAGCGGGAGAAGATACGCAGTATTTT.

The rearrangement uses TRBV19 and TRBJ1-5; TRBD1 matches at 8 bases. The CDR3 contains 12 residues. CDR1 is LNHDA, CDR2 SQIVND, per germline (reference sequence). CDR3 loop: CGIGTGLGPQHF. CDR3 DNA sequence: TGTGGGATCGGGACAGGCCTTGGGCCCCAGCATTTT.

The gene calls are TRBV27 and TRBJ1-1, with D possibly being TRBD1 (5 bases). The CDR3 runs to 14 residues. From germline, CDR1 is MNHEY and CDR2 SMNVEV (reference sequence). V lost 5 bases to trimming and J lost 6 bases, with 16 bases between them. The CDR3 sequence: CASSGDFLVAEAFF. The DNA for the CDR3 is TGTGCCAGCAGTGGGGACTTCTTGGTCGCTGAAGCTTTCTTT.

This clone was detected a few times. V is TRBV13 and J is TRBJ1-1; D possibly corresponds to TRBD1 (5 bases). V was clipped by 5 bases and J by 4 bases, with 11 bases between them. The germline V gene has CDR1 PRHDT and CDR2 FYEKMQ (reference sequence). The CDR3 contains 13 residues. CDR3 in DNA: TGTGCCAGCAGCGCTGCCGGGGGCACTGAAGCTTTCTTT. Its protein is CASSAAGGTEAFF.

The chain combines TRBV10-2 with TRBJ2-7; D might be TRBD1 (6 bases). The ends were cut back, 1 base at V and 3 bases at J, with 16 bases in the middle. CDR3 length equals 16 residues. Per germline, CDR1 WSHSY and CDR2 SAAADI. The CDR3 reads CASSEFPGQKNYEQYF. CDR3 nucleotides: TGCGCCAGCAGTGAGTTCCCCGGACAGAAAAACTACGAGCAGTACTTC.

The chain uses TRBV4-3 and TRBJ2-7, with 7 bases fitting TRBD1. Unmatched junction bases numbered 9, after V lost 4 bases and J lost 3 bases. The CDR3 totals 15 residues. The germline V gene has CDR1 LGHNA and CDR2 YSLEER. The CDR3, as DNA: TGCGCCAGCAGCCTCGGTCCGGGACAGTTCTACGAGCAGTACTTC. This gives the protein CASSLGPGQFYEQYF.

The CDR3 here is CASRLTGELFF. CDR3 in DNA: TGTGCCAGCAGGCTAACCGGGGAGCTGTTTTTT. The V gene is TRBV28, the J gene TRBJ2-2, with no clear D. The V gene's germline CDR1 is MDHEN and CDR2 SYDVKM. Trimming shortened V by 6 bases and J by 5 bases, and 4 bases separated the two germline ends. The CDR3 runs to 11 residues.

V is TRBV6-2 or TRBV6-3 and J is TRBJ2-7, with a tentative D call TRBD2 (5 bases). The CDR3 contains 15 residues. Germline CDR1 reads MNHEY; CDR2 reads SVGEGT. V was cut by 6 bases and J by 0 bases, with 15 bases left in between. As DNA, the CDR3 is TGTGCCAGCAGCGGGAAAGGAGGTTTCTCCTACGAGCAGTACTTC. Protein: CASSGKGGFSYEQYF.

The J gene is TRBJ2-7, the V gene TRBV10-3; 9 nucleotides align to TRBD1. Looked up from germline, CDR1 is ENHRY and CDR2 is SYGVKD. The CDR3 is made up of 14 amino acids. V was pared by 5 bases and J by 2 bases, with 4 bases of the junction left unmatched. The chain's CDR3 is CAISQGTGTYEQYF. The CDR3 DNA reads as TGTGCCATCAGTCAAGGGACAGGGACCTACGAGCAGTACTTC.

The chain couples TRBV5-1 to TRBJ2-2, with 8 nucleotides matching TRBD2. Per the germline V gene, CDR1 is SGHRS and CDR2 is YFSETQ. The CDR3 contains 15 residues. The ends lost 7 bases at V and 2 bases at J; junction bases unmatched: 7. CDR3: CASSLSGINTGELFF. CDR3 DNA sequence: TGCGCCAGCTCCCTTAGCGGGATTAACACCGGGGAGCTGTTTTTT. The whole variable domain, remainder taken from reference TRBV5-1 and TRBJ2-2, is KAGVTQTPRYLIKTRGQQVTLSCSPISGHRSVSWYQQTPGQGLQFLFEYFSETQRNKGNFPGRFSGRQFSNSRSEMNVSTLELGDSALYLCASSLSGINTGELFFGEGSRLTVL.

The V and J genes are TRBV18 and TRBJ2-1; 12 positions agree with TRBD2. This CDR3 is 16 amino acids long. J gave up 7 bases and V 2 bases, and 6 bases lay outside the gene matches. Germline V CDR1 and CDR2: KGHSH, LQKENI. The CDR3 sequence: CASSPELAGGTNEQFF. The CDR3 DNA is TGTGCCAGCTCACCAGAGCTAGCGGGAGGGACGAATGAGCAGTTCTTC.

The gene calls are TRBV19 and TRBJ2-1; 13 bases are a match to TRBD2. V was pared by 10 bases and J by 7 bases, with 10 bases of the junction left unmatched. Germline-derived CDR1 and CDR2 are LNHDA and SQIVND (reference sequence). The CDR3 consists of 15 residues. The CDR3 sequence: CATKKGTSGKNEQFF. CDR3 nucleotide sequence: TGTGCCACTAAGAAGGGGACTAGCGGGAAAAATGAGCAGTTCTTC. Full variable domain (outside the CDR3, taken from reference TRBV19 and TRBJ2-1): DGGITQSPKYLFRKEGQNVTLSCEQNLNHDAMYWYRQDPGQGLRLIYYSQIVNDFQKGDIAEGYSVSREKKESFPLTVTSAQKNPTAFYLCATKKGTSGKNEQFFGPGTRLTVL.